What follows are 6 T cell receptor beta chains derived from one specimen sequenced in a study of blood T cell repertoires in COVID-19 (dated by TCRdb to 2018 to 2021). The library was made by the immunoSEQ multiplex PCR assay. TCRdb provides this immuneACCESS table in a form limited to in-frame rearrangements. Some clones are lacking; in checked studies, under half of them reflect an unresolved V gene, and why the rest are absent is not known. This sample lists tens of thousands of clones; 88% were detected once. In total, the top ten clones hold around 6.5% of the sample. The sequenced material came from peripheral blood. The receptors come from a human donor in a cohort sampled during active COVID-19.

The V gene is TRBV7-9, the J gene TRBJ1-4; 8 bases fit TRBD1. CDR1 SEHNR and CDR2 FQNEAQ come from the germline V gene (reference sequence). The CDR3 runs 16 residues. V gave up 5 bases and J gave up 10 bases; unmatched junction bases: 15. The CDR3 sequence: CASSDYEGQAGGKLFF. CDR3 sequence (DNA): TGTGCCAGCAGCGATTACGAGGGACAGGCGGGTGGAAAACTGTTTTTT. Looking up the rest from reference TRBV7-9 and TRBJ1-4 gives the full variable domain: DTGVSQNPRHKITKRGQNVTFRCDPISEHNRLYWYRQTLGQGPEFLTYFQNEAQLEKSRLLSDRFSAERPKGSFSTLEIQRTEQGDSAMYLCASSDYEGQAGGKLFFGSGTQLSVL.

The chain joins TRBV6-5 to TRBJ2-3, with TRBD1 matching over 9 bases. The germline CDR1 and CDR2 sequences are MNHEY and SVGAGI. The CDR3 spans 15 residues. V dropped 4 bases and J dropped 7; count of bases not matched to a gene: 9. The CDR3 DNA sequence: TGTGCCAGCAGTTCCCCGGGACAGGGTGTAAATACGCAGTATTTT. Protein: CASSSPGQGVNTQYF.

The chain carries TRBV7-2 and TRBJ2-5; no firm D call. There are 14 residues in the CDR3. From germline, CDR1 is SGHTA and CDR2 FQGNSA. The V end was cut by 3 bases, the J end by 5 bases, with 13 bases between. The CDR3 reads CASSFLQPPETQYF. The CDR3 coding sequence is TGTGCCAGCAGCTTCTTACAGCCACCGGAGACCCAGTACTTC.

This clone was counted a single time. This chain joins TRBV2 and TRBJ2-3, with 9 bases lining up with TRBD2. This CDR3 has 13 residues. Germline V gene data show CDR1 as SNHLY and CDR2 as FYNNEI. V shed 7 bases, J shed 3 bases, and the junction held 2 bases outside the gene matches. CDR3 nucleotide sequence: TGTGCCAGCACTAGCGGGGAAACAGATACGCAGTATTTT. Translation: CASTSGETDTQYF.

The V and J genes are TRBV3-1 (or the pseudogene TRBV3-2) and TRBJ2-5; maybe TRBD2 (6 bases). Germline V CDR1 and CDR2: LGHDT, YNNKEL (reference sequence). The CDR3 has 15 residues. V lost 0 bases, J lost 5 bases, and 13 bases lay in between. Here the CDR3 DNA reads TGTGCCAGCAGCCAAGATGGAGGGAGACGTGAGACCCAGTACTTC. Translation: CASSQDGGRRETQYF.

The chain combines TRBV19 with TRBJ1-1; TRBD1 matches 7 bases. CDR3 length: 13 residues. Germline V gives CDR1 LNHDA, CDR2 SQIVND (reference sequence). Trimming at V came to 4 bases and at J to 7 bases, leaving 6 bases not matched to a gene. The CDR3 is CASSTLRQGEAFF. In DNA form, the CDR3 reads TGTGCCAGTAGTACCCTCCGACAGGGTGAAGCTTTCTTT.